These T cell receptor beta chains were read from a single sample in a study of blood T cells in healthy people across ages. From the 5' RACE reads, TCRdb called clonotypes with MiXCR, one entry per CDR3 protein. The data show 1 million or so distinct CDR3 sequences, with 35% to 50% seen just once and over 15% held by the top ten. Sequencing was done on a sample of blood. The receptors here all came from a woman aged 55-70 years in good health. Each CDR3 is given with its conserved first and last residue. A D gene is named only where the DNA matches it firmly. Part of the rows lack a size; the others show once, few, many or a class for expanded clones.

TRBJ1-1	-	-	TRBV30	TGTGCCTGGAGTGTACCTTGGGCTGAAGCTTTCTTT	CAWSVPWAEAFF
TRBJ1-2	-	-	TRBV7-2	TGTGCCAGCAGCTTAGCATTGGTAGGGATGGGGTATAACTATGGCTACACCTTC	CASSLALVGMGYNYGYTF
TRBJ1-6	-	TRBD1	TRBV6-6	TGTGCCAGCAGGCCTACAGGGGCCGGGGCGCATTCACCCCTCCACTTT	CASRPTGAGAHSPLHF
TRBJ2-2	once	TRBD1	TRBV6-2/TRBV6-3	TGTGCCAGCAAACTCCGGGACAGGGGGCTTTCGAGGGAGCTGTTTTTT	CASKLRDRGLSRELFF
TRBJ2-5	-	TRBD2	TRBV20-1	TGCAGTGCTAAGCGGGAGCCCCAAGAGACCCAGTACTTC	CSAKREPQETQYF
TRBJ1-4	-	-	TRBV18	TGTGCCAGCTCACCCCTCGGGGGAGAGGAAAAACTGTTTTTT	CASSPLGGEEKLFF
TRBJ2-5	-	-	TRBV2	TGTGCCAGCAGCCCCGGCGCGACAGGAGGAGAGACCCAGTACTTC	CASSPGATGGETQYF
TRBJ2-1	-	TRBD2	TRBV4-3	TGCGCCAGCAGCCAAAACTCCCGGGACTACTTTTACAATGAGCAGTTCTTC	CASSQNSRDYFYNEQFF
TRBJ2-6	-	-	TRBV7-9	TGTGCCAGCAGCTTGTGGGGGTTTGGGGCCAACGTCCTGACTTTC	CASSLWGFGANVLTF
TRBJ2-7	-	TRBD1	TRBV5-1	TGCGCCAGCAGCTCCCGGGACAGGGTCGAGCAGTACTTC	CASSSRDRVEQYF
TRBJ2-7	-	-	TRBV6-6	TGTGCCAGCAGTTACTCGAAACAGGAAGTCTCCTACGAGCAGTACTTC	CASSYSKQEVSYEQYF
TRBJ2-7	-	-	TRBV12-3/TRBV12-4	TGTGCCAGCAGCGGGGGTGGGCAGAGACTGGTCTCCGAGCAGTACTTC	CASSGGGQRLVSEQYF
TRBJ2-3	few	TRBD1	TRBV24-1	TGTGCCACAGCGGACAGGGGGCTCACAGATACGCAGTATTTT	CATADRGLTDTQYF
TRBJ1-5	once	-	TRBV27	TGTGCCAGCAGTTTATCGGGTTTCGGGCCCCAGCATTTT	CASSLSGFGPQHF
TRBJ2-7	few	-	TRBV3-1	TGTGCCAGCAGCCGCCGGGACTGGGGGCGCTCCTACGAGCAGTACTTC	CASSRRDWGRSYEQYF
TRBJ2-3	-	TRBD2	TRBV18	TGTGCCAGCTCACGACTAGCGAGCACAGATACGCAGTATTTT	CASSRLASTDTQYF
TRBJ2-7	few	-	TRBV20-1	TGCAGTGCTAGGGTCGAGGCGGGCACCTACGAGCAGTACTTC	CSARVEAGTYEQYF
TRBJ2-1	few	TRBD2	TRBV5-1	TGCGCCAGCAGCTCCTCAACCGGGGGGGATGAGCAGTTCTTC	CASSSSTGGDEQFF
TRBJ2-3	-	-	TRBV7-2	TGTGCCAGCAGCTTAGGGTTTTTACGGTCTGAGGATACGCAGTATTTT	CASSLGFLRSEDTQYF
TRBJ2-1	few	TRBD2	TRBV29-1	TGCAGCGTTGAAGGGAGGGAGCGGGAGTACAATGAGCAGTTCTTC	CSVEGREREYNEQFF
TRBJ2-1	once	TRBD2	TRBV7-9	TGTGCCAGCAGCTCCCGAATGGGGGAGGGCCTATACAATGAGCAGTTCTTC	CASSSRMGEGLYNEQFF
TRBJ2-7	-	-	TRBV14	TGTGCCAGCAGCCCACCGTCCGAATACGAGCAGTACTTC	CASSPPSEYEQYF